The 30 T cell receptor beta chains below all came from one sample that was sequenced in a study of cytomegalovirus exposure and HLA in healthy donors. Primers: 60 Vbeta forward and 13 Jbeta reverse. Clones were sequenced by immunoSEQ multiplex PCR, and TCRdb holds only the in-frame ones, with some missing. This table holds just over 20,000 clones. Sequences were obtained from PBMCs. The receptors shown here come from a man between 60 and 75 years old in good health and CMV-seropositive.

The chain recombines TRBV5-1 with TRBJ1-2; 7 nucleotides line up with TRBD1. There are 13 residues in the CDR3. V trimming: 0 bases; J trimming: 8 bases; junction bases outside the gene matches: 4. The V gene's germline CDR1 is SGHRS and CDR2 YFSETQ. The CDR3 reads CASSLEAGGGYTF. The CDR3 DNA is TGCGCCAGCAGCTTGGAGGCAGGGGGAGGCTACACCTTC.

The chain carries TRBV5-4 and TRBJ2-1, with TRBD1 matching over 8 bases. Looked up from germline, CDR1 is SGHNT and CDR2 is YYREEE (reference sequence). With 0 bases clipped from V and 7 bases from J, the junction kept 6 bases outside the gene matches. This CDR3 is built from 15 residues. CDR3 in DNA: TGTGCCAGCAGCTTGGAGGGAAACAGGGGGAATGAGCAGTTCTTC. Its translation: CASSLEGNRGNEQFF.

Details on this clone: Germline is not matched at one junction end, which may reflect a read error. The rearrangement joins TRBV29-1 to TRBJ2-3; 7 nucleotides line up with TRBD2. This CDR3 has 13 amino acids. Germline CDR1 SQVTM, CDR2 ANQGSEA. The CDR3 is CSGGGGFTDKQYF. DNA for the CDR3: TGCAGCGGGGGCGGGGGATTCACAGATAAGCAGTATTTT.

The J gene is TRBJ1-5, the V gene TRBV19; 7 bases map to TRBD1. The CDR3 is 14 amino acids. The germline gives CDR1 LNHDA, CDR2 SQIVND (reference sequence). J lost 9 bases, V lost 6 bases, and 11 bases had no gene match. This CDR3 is CASSPTGIQGPQHF. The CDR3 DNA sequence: TGTGCCAGTAGCCCGACAGGGATCCAGGGGCCCCAGCATTTT.

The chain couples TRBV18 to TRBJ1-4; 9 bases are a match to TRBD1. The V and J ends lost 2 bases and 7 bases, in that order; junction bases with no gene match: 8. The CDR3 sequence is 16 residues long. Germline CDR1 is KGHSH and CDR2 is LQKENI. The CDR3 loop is CASSPFGGQGAEKLFF. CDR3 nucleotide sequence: TGTGCCAGCTCACCATTCGGGGGACAGGGCGCTGAAAAACTGTTTTTT.

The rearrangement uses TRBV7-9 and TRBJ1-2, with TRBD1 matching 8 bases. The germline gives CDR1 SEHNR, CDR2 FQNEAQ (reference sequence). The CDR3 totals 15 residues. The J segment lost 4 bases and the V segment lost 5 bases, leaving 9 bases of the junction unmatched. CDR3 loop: CASSRGQGMGYGYTF. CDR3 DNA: TGTGCCAGCAGCAGAGGACAGGGTATGGGCTATGGCTACACCTTC.

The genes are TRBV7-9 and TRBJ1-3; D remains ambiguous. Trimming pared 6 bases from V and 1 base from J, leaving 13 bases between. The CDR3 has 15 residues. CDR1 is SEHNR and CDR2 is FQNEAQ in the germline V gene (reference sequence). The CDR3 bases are TGTGCCAGCAGTCCTTACCGGGTTTCTGGAAACACCATATATTTT. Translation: CASSPYRVSGNTIYF.

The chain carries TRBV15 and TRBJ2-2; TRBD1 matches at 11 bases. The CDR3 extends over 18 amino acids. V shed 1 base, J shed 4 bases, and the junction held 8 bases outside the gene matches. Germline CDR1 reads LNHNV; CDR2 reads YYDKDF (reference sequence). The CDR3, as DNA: TGTGCCACCAGCAGAGCCAGGGGACAGGGGGGTATCACCGGGGAGCTGTTTTTT. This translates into CATSRARGQGGITGELFF.

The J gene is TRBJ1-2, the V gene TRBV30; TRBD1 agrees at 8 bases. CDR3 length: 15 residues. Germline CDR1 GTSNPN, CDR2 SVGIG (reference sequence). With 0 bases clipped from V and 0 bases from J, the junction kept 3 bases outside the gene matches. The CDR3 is CAWSVQGASNYGYTF. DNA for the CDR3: TGTGCCTGGAGTGTGCAGGGGGCTTCTAACTATGGCTACACCTTC.

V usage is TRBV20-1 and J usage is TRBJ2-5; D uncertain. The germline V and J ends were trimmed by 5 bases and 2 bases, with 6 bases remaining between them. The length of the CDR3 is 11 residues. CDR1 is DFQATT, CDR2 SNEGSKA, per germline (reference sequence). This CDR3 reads CSASLQETQYF. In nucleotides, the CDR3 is TGCAGTGCTTCCCTTCAAGAGACCCAGTACTTC.

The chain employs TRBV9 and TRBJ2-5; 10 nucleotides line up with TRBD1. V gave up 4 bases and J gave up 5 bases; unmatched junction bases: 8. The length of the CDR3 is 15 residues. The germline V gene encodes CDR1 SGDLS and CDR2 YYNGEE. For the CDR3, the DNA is TGTGCCAGCAGCCTCGGGACAGGGGATGGGGAGACCCAGTACTTC. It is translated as CASSLGTGDGETQYF.

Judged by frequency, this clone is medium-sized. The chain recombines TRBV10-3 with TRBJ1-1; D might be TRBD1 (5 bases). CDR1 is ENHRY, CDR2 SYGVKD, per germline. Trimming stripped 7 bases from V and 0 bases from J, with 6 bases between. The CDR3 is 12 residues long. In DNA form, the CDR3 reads TGTGCCATCAAGGGGATGAACACTGAAGCTTTCTTT. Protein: CAIKGMNTEAFF.

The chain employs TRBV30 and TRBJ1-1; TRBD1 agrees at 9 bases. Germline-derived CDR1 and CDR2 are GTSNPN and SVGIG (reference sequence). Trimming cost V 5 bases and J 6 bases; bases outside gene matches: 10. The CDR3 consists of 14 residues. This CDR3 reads CAWGQGRGTSEAFF. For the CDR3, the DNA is TGTGCCTGGGGACAGGGGAGAGGAACGTCTGAAGCTTTCTTT.

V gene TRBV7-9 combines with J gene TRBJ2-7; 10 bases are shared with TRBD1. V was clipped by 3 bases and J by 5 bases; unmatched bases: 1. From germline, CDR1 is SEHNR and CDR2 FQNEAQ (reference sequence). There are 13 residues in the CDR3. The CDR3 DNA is TGTGCCAGCAGCTTCGGGACAGGGGACGAGCAGTACTTC. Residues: CASSFGTGDEQYF.

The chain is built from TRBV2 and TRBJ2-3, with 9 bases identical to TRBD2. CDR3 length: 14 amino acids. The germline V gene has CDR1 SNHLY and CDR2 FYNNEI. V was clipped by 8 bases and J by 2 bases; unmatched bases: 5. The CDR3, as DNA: TGTGCCAGCGCACTAGCGGGCCCCACAGATACGCAGTATTTT. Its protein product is CASALAGPTDTQYF.

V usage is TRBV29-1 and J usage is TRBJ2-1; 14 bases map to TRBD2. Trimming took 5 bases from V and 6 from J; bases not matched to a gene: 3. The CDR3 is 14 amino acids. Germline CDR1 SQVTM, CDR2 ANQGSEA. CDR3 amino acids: CSVWGTSGSNEQFF. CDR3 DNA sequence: TGCAGCGTTTGGGGGACTAGCGGGAGCAATGAGCAGTTCTTC.

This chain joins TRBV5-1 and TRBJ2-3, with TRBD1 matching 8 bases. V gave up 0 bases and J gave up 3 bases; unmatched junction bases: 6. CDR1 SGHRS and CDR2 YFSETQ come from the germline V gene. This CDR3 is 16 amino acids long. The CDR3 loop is CASSLDPGQGTDTQYF. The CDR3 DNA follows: TGCGCCAGCAGCTTGGACCCAGGACAGGGAACAGATACGCAGTATTTT.

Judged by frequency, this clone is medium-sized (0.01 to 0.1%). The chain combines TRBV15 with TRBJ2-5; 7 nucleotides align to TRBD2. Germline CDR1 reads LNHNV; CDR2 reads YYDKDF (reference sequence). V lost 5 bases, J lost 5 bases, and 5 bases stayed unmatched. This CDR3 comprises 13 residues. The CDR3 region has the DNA TGTGCCACCAGCGGTATAGCGGGTGAGACCCAGTACTTC. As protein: CATSGIAGETQYF. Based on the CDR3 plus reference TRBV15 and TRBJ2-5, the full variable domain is DAMVIQNPRYQVTQFGKPVTLSCSQTLNHNVMYWYQQKSSQAPKLLFHYYDKDFNNEADTPDNFQSRRPNTSFCFLDIRSPGLGDTAMYLCATSGIAGETQYFGPGTRLLVL.

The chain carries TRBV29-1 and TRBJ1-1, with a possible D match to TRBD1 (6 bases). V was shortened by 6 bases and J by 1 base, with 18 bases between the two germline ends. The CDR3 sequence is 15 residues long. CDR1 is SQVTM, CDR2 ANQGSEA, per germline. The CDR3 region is CSVTMDSLRNTEAFF. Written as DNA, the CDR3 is TGCAGCGTGACGATGGACAGTTTAAGGAACACTGAAGCTTTCTTT.

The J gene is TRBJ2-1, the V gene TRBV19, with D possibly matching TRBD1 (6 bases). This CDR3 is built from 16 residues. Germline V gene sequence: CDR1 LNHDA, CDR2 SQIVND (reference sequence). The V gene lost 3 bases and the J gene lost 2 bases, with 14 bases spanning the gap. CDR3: CASSMRWQGPYNEQFF. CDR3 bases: TGTGCCAGTAGTATGCGGTGGCAGGGGCCCTACAATGAGCAGTTCTTC.

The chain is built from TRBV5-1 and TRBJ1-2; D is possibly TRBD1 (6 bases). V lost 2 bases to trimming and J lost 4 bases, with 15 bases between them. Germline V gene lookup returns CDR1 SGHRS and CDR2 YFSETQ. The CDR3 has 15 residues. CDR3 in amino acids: CASSLTGQALYGYTF. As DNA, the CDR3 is TGCGCCAGCAGCTTAACAGGGCAAGCACTCTATGGCTACACCTTC.

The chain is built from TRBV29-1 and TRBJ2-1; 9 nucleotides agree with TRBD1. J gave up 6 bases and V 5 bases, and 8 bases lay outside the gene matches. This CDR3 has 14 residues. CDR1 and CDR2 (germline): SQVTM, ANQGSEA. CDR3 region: CSVPTGGGANEQFF. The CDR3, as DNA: TGCAGCGTTCCTACAGGGGGCGGCGCCAATGAGCAGTTCTTC.

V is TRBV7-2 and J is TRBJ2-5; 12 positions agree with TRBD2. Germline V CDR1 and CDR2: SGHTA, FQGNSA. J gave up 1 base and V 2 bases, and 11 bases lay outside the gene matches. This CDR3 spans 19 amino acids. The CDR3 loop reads CASSLNSYRLAGAQETQYF. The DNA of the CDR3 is TGTGCCAGCAGCTTAAATAGTTATAGACTAGCGGGAGCCCAAGAGACCCAGTACTTC.

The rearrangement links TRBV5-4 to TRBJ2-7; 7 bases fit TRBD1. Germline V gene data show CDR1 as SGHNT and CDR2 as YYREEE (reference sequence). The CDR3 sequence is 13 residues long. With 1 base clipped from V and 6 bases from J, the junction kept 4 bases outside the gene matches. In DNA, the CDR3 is TGTGCCAGCAGCTTGAGTAGGGGGCTCGAGCAGTACTTC. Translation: CASSLSRGLEQYF.

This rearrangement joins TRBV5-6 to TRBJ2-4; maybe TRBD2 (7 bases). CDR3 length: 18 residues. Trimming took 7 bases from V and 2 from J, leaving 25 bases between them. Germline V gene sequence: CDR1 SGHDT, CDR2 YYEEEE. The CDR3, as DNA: TGTGCCAGCGCACGGGGGGAAGGGACATCTCTTCCCAAAAACATTCAGTACTTC. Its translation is CASARGEGTSLPKNIQYF.

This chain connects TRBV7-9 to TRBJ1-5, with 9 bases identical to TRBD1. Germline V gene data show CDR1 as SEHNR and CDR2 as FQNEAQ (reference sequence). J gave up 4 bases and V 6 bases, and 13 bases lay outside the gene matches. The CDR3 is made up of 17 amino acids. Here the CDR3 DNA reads TGTGCCAGCAGTCCCGGGGGACAGGGTTTGTATAATCAGCCCCAGCATTTT. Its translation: CASSPGGQGLYNQPQHF. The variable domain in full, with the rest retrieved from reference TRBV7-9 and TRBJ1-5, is DTGVSQNPRHKITKRGQNVTFRCDPISEHNRLYWYRQTLGQGPEFLTYFQNEAQLEKSRLLSDRFSAERPKGSFSTLEIQRTEQGDSAMYLCASSPGGQGLYNQPQHFGDGTRLSIL.

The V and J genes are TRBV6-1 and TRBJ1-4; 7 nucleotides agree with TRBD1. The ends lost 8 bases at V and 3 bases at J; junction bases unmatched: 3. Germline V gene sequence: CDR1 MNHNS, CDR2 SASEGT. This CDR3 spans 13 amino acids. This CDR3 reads CASGTASNEKLFF. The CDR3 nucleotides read TGTGCCAGCGGGACAGCCTCTAATGAAAAACTGTTTTTT.

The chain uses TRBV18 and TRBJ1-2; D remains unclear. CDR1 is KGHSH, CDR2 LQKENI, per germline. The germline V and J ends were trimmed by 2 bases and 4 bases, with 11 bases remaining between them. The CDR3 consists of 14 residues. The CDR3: CASSPSAGGYGYTF. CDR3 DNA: TGTGCCAGCTCACCATCTGCAGGAGGCTATGGCTACACCTTC. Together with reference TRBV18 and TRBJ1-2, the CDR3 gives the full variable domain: NAGVMQNPRHLVRRRGQEARLRCSPMKGHSHVYWYRQLPEEGLKFMVYLQKENIIDESGMPKERFSAEFPKEGPSILRIQQVVRGDSAAYFCASSPSAGGYGYTFGSGTRLTVV.

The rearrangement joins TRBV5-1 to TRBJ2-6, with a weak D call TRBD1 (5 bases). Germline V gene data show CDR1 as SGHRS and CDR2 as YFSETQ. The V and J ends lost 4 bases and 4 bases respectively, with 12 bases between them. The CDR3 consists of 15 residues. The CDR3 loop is CASSLGHQGANVLTF. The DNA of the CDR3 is TGCGCCAGCAGCCTAGGACACCAGGGGGCCAACGTCCTGACTTTC.

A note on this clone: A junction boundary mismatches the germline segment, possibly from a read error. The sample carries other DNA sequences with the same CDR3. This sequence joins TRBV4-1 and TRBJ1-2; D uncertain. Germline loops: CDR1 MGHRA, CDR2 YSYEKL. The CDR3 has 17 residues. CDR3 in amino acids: CASSQVGGGKTNYGYTF. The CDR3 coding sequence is TGCGCCAGCAGCCAAGTCGGTGGCGGGAAGACTAACTATGGTTACACCTTC.